Given below is one T cell receptor (beta chain) in context. This clonotype was picked up many times. The antigen it recognizes is unknown. Per-base quality was not reported, and no clone a single base away is much larger than it. Trimmed from V: 3 bases; trimmed from J: 2 bases; junction bases lacking a gene match: 4. In the germline V gene, CDR1 corresponds to SGHRS and CDR2 to YFSETQ. The CDR3 covers 15 residues, taking in both the cysteine and the phenylalanine. Of the read, only the CDR3 DNA is kept; its 45 bases are in frame from base 1. The library relied on 5' RACE. The instrument was an Illumina HiSeq 2000. A universal primer binding site was introduced by template switching, and a unique molecular identifier was present in the final cDNA, enabling accurate counting of TCR cDNA molecules. First-strand cDNA for TCR alpha and beta chains was synthesized from specific primers in the conserved constant-segment region. To control for contamination, every cDNA library carried two barcodes: a SMART-Mk sample barcode plus Illumina barcodes. TruSeq adapter sequences along with Illumina sample barcodes were introduced in two successive PCR steps. The Illumina HiSeq platform was used with custom primers to sequence TCR alpha and beta cDNA libraries. The study's processing was this. Unique molecular identifiers were extracted from raw reads with MiGEC, and CDR3 positions were determined with MiXCR. Recombination models were inferred per individual with the repgenHMM and IGoR tools using an EM algorithm. Shared clonotypes were analyzed with the tcR package in R, and sharing was normalized by the product of cloneset sizes. To study raw recombination free of thymic and clonal selection effects, out-of-frame nonproductive sequences were analyzed. TCRdb passed the public sequencing reads through fastp at Q25 and MiXCR, retaining productive beta sequences. Rows merge per CDR3 protein into single entries with the most common DNA and genes. The V and J calls here are based on TCRdb, not the publication. The sample contains hundreds of thousands of distinct CDR3 sequences, about 8.9% of them found a single time. Clones ranked in the top ten supply approximately 2.1% of the sample.

Every donor was a healthy Caucasian. Three pairs of female monozygotic twins, all aged roughly 18 to 30 years, made up the twin cohort. Using Miltenyi CD45RO+ enrichment and human naive T-cell isolation kits, memory (CD45RO+) and naive T cells were isolated from PBMC. This specimen comes from a study of identical twins (TCRdb year 2016). Background on the whole study: The study deep-sequenced TCR alpha and beta repertoires from monozygotic twins, unrelated adults of various ages and cord blood to test whether fetal clonotypes persist. Replicate twin experiments were performed at different times using different library preparation protocols to rule out contamination.

Findings and caveats that apply to the study as a whole: Fewer insertions were carried by abundant cord blood beta clonotypes; a weaker similar trend was observed in young adult naive repertoires, while no such trend was observed in memory repertoires. Invariant T cells such as MAIT and iNKT could partly confound zero-insertion analyses, although diverse VJ usage argued against such confounding for most clonotypes. Out-of-frame TCR alpha sharing in monozygotic twins was systematically underestimated by recombination models, whereas sharing between unrelated individuals was in agreement with the recombination models. A weaker excess of twin sharing was found in beta out-of-frame sequences because the signal-to-noise ratio was lowered by fewer shared sequences. Compared with coincidental sharing between unrelated individuals, out-of-frame TCR alpha sequences shared between twins showed an excess of sequences with low generation probability. Because the same donors could not be followed over many years, the conclusions relied on cross-sectional statistical analysis.

These data were also reused for a study on yellow fever vaccine responses in identical twins. The second study's authors report: The authors reported that the T cell response to vaccination in identical twins appeared partly convergent and partly personalized. Focusing on identical twins, the study followed the T cell clones that responded to the vaccine, and did so with precision.

Sequencing input: memory (CD45RO+) T cells sorted from blood. The meaning of the sample's cell subset or site label: CD45RO+ enriched T cells. The source is a woman aged 18-29 years in good health. This chain is built from TRBV5-1 and TRBJ2-5; 10 bases in between match TRBD1. The nucleotides are TGCGCCAGCAGCTGGTGGGGACAGGGGCAAGAGACCCAGTACTTC. This yields the protein CASSWWGQGQETQYF.